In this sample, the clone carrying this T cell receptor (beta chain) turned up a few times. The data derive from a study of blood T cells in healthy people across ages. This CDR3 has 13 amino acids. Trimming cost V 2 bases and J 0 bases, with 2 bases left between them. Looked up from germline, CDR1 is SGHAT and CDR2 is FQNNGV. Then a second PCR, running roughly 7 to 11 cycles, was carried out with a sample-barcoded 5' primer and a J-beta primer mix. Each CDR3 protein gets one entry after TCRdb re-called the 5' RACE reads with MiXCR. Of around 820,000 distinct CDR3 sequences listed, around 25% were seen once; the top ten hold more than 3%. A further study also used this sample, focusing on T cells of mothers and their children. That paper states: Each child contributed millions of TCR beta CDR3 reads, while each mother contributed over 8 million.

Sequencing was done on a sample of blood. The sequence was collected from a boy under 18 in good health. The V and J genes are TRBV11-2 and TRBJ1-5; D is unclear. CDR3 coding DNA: TGTGCCAGCAGCTTATTTAGCAATCAGCCCCAGCATTTT. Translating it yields CASSLFSNQPQHF. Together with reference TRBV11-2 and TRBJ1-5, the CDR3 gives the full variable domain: EAGVAQSPRYKIIEKRQSVAFWCNPISGHATLYWYQQILGQGPKLLIQFQNNGVVDDSQLPKDRFSAERLKGVDSTLKIQPAKLEDSAVYLCASSLFSNQPQHFGDGTRLSIL.